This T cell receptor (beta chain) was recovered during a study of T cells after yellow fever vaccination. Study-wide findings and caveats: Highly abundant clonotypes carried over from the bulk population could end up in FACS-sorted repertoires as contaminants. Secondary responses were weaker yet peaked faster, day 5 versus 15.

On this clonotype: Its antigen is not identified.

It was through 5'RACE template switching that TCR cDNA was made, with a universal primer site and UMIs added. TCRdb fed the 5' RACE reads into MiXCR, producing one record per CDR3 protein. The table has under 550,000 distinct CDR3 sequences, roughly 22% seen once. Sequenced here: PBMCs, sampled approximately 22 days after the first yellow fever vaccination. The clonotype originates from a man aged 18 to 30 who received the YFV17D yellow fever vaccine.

In nucleotides, the CDR3 is TGTGCCAGCAGCTTATCTCCCACGGACGAGCAGTACTTC. Translated: CASSLSPTDEQYF. The chain links TRBV5-6 to TRBJ2-7; D ambiguous. The CDR3 covers 13 residues. Trimming left V 2 bases short and J 5 bases short, with 11 bases between. Germline V gives CDR1 SGHDT, CDR2 YYEEEE.